Below, 32 T cell receptor beta chains from the same sample are listed, as sequenced in a study of cytomegalovirus exposure and HLA in healthy donors. The table came from immunoSEQ multiplex PCR; TCRdb's copy has only in-frame clones and leaves some out. This sample has 60,000 or so clones, with about 90% found just once. The specimen sequenced was PBMCs. The receptor set was obtained from a young woman in good health and CMV-seronegative.

The CDR3 here is CASSSGTSTDTQYF. Here the CDR3 DNA reads TGTGCCAGCAGCTCCGGGACTAGCACAGATACGCAGTATTTT. This chain joins TRBV11-2 and TRBJ2-3; the D gene is possibly TRBD2 (6 bases). CDR1 and CDR2 from the germline V gene are SGHAT and FQNNGV. The length of the CDR3 is 14 residues. V was shortened by 4 bases and J by 0 bases, with 8 bases between the two germline ends.

V is TRBV10-3 and J is TRBJ1-2; 10 bases are a match to TRBD1. The CDR3 is 16 residues long. The germline V gene encodes CDR1 ENHRY and CDR2 SYGVKD. Trimming cost V 6 bases and J 7 bases; bases outside gene matches: 14. CDR3 sequence: CAISQTTPGQGLGYTF. In nucleotides, the CDR3 is TGTGCCATCAGCCAGACGACCCCGGGACAGGGGCTTGGCTACACCTTC.

Remarks on this clone: Germline and junction disagree at one end, which may indicate a read error. This sequence joins TRBV20-1 and TRBJ2-5, with D possibly being TRBD2 (6 bases). Germline values: CDR1 DFQATT, CDR2 SNEGSKA (reference sequence). The CDR3 loop spans 11 amino acids. Written as DNA, the CDR3 is TGCAGTGCCGTGGGACTTCCTGATATGCACTTC. This gives the protein CSAVGLPDMHF.

The V gene is TRBV6-5, the J gene TRBJ1-2; D possibly corresponds to TRBD1 (6 bases). Trimming left V 7 bases short and J 3 bases short, with 18 bases between. The CDR3 has 15 amino acids. The germline V gene encodes CDR1 MNHEY and CDR2 SVGAGI. For the CDR3, the DNA is TGTGCCAGCACCCCAGTTGCAGGGGCCTACTATGGCTACACCTTC. Amino acid sequence: CASTPVAGAYYGYTF.

J is TRBJ2-6 and V is TRBV15, with 9 bases matching TRBD1. The CDR3 is 18 amino acids. The V segment lost 9 bases and the J segment 1 base; nucleotides outside the gene matches: 13. Germline CDR1 LNHNV, CDR2 YYDKDF (reference sequence). The CDR3 protein is CATTETGTGLSGANVLTF. The CDR3 nucleotides are TGTGCCACAACGGAGACCGGGACAGGGTTATCTGGGGCCAACGTCCTGACTTTC.

This chain joins TRBV5-1 and TRBJ2-2; D remains unclear. This CDR3 spans 15 amino acids. Trimming took 5 bases from V and 4 from J, leaving 15 bases between them. Germline V CDR1 and CDR2: SGHRS, YFSETQ. The CDR3 DNA sequence: TGCGCCAGCAGTCAGGTGGAATTTAGCACCGGGGAGCTGTTTTTT. Its protein is CASSQVEFSTGELFF.

In this sample, this clone turned up once. V usage is TRBV27 and J usage is TRBJ2-3, with 7 positions matching TRBD2. Unmatched junction bases numbered 10, after V lost 8 bases and J lost 2 bases. CDR3 length: 15 amino acids. Per the germline V gene, CDR1 is MNHEY and CDR2 is SMNVEV (reference sequence). In nucleotides, the CDR3 is TGTGCCAGCCGCCGAACGGGGGGTAACACAGATACGCAGTATTTT. It translates to CASRRTGGNTDTQYF.

The CDR3 DNA reads as TGTGCCTGGAGTGTCGGGTTACTGGGTCTCAGCTCCTACGAGCAGTACTTC. Amino acids: CAWSVGLLGLSSYEQYF. The V call is TRBV30, the J call TRBJ2-7; unclear D gene. This CDR3 is 17 amino acids long. Trimming left V 0 bases short and J 0 bases short, with 18 bases between. Germline CDR1 GTSNPN, CDR2 SVGIG (reference sequence).

V usage is TRBV11-2 and J usage is TRBJ2-5, with TRBD2 identical over 10 bases. The germline gives CDR1 SGHAT, CDR2 FQNNGV. After removal of 5 bases from V and 4 bases from J, the junction contained 10 bases not matched to a gene. The length of the CDR3 is 16 residues. The CDR3 DNA sequence: TGTGCCAGCAGCCCCGCTGGACTAGCGGTTGGAGAGACCCAGTACTTC. Its protein is CASSPAGLAVGETQYF.

The V call is TRBV6-5, the J call TRBJ2-2; 9 bases match TRBD1. The CDR3 consists of 13 residues. Germline V lookup: CDR1 MNHEY, CDR2 SVGAGI. J lost 3 bases, V lost 11 bases, and 4 bases had no gene match. CDR3 sequence (DNA): TGTGCCGTGGGACAGGGAGACACCGGGGAGCTGTTTTTT. Amino acids: CAVGQGDTGELFF.

The chain links TRBV12-5 to TRBJ2-1, with D tentatively TRBD1 (6 bases). V was trimmed by 6 bases and J by 6 bases, leaving 9 bases between them. CDR1 is LGHNT and CDR2 is FRNRAP in the germline V gene. The CDR3 covers 12 residues. CDR3 sequence: CASGQTGNEQFF. The DNA for the CDR3 is TGTGCTAGTGGACAGACAGGCAATGAGCAGTTCTTC.

V is TRBV27 and J is TRBJ1-5; 8 bases match TRBD1. Trimming cost V 6 bases and J 4 bases; bases outside gene matches: 8. The germline gives CDR1 MNHEY, CDR2 SMNVEV (reference sequence). The CDR3 contains 15 residues. The CDR3 loop reads CASSPQQGVNQPQHF. DNA of the CDR3: TGTGCCAGCAGCCCCCAACAGGGGGTTAATCAGCCCCAGCATTTT.

The chain is built from TRBV9 and TRBJ1-1; perhaps TRBD1 as D (6 bases). The V gene's germline CDR1 is SGDLS and CDR2 YYNGEE. The CDR3 runs 13 residues. The V and J ends lost 0 bases and 11 bases respectively, with 14 bases between them. CDR3 nucleotide sequence: TGTGCCAGCAGCGTAGCTGGGGGGGCGGAGGCTTTCTTT. Translation gives CASSVAGGAEAFF.

This chain links TRBV5-6 with TRBJ1-6; TRBD1 matches at 8 bases. The CDR3 runs 14 residues. The V gene end was trimmed by 2 bases and the J gene end by 7 bases; junction bases not matched to a gene: 2. Germline V gives CDR1 SGHDT, CDR2 YYEEEE. The CDR3 is CASSFGDRNSPLHF. In nucleotides, the CDR3 is TGTGCCAGCAGCTTTGGGGACAGGAATTCACCCCTCCACTTT.

The chain recombines TRBV28 with TRBJ2-7; 7 nucleotides align to TRBD1. Germline V lookup: CDR1 MDHEN, CDR2 SYDVKM. J lost 4 bases, V lost 1 base, and 4 bases had no gene match. The CDR3 totals 14 residues. The CDR3 region has the DNA TGTGCCAGCAGTTTATCTCCAGGGGGATACGAGCAGTACTTC. Translated, it gives CASSLSPGGYEQYF.

The genes are TRBV28 and TRBJ2-1; D is perhaps TRBD1 (6 bases). The V and J ends lost 3 bases and 2 bases respectively, with 17 bases between them. The CDR3 is 17 amino acids. The germline V gene encodes CDR1 MDHEN and CDR2 SYDVKM. The CDR3, as DNA: TGTGCCAGCAGTTTGGGGGCTCGCGGGTCCCCCTACAATGAGCAGTTCTTC. It specifies CASSLGARGSPYNEQFF. Based on the CDR3 plus reference TRBV28 and TRBJ2-1, the full variable domain is DVKVTQSSRYLVKRTGEKVFLECVQDMDHENMFWYRQDPGLGLRLIYFSYDVKMKEKGDIPEGYSVSREKKERFSLILESASTNQTSMYLCASSLGARGSPYNEQFFGPGTRLTVL.

This chain uses TRBV11-2 with TRBJ1-2; 10 nucleotides align to TRBD1. The J segment lost 5 bases and the V segment lost 5 bases, leaving 8 bases of the junction unmatched. This CDR3 is built from 15 residues. Per germline, CDR1 SGHAT and CDR2 FQNNGV. The CDR3 DNA reads as TGTGCCAGCAGCGATGGGACAGGGGTCCTGTATGGCTACACCTTC. Its protein is CASSDGTGVLYGYTF.

This rearrangement joins TRBV2 to TRBJ1-5, with D unresolved. The CDR3 runs 12 residues. From germline, CDR1 is SNHLY and CDR2 FYNNEI. The germline V and J ends were trimmed by 4 bases and 7 bases, with 8 bases remaining between them. CDR3 sequence: CASSVGSQPQHF. The CDR3, as DNA: TGTGCCAGCAGTGTGGGGAGCCAGCCCCAGCATTTT.

Here the CDR3 DNA reads TGTGCCAGCAGCCAAACAGGGAACACTGAAGCTTTCTTT. Protein: CASSQTGNTEAFF. The chain employs TRBV28 and TRBJ1-1; tentatively, D is TRBD1 (5 bases). There are 13 residues in the CDR3. Germline V gene data show CDR1 as MDHEN and CDR2 as SYDVKM. V was shortened by 6 bases and J by 1 base, with 9 bases between the two germline ends.

V is TRBV6-1 and J is TRBJ1-2, with 8 bases lining up with TRBD1. Germline V CDR1 and CDR2: MNHNS, SASEGT. Trimming removed 1 base from V and 8 bases from J; junction bases left unmatched: 9. The CDR3 sequence is 15 residues long. CDR3 DNA: TGTGCCAGCAGTGAAGGGTTGGGCAGGGGGCAGGGCTACACCTTC. Translated: CASSEGLGRGQGYTF.

The chain's CDR3 is CASSLRTGDQPQHF. The CDR3 DNA reads TGTGCCAGCAGCCTGAGGACAGGGGATCAGCCCCAGCATTTT. V usage is TRBV2 and J usage is TRBJ1-5; 9 bases agree with TRBD1. The CDR3 is 14 residues long. The J segment lost 5 bases and the V segment lost 6 bases, leaving 5 bases of the junction unmatched. Germline assignment: CDR1 SNHLY and CDR2 FYNNEI.

The chain joins TRBV11-2 to TRBJ2-7, with D perhaps matching TRBD1 (6 bases). Germline values: CDR1 SGHAT, CDR2 FQNNGV. Trimming took off 5 bases at V and 0 bases at J, with 17 bases between the two ends. The CDR3 covers 16 residues. The CDR3 loop reads CASSRPRQASSYEQYF. The CDR3 DNA follows: TGTGCCAGCAGCCGTCCCCGACAGGCCAGCTCCTACGAGCAGTACTTC.

The chain couples TRBV5-4 to TRBJ2-7; TRBD1 aligns across 7 bases. Germline CDR1 SGHNT, CDR2 YYREEE (reference sequence). V lost 0 bases and J lost 2; bases outside the gene matches: 5. The CDR3 is made up of 15 amino acids. CDR3 sequence reads: CASSLGGQAPYEQYF. The CDR3 nucleotides are TGTGCCAGCAGCTTGGGTGGACAGGCCCCCTACGAGCAGTACTTC.

The chain has TRBV9 and TRBJ2-2, with 7 bases matching TRBD1. Germline values: CDR1 SGDLS, CDR2 YYNGEE. This CDR3 region has 15 residues. J lost 3 bases, V lost 4 bases, and 6 bases had no gene match. CDR3 amino acids: CASSPGTAYTGELFF. In DNA form, the CDR3 reads TGTGCCAGCAGCCCCGGGACAGCCTACACCGGGGAGCTGTTTTTT.

The chain joins TRBV5-4 to TRBJ1-6; D unresolved. CDR1 and CDR2 (germline): SGHNT, YYREEE (reference sequence). The CDR3 is 11 residues long. Deletions cut 3 bases from V and 15 bases from J, with 10 bases between. CDR3 amino acids: CASSSGENLHF. CDR3 nucleotide sequence: TGTGCCAGCAGCTCCGGAGAGAACCTCCACTTT. The full variable domain, completed using reference TRBV5-4 and TRBJ1-6, is ETGVTQSPTHLIKTRGQQVTLRCSSQSGHNTVSWYQQALGQGPQFIFQYYREEENGRGNFPPRFSGLQFPNYSSELNVNALELDDSALYLCASSSGENLHFGNGTRLTVT.

V and J are TRBV28 and TRBJ2-6; TRBD2 matches at 7 bases. Trimming at V came to 7 bases and at J to 0 bases, leaving 9 bases not matched to a gene. Looked up from germline, CDR1 is MDHEN and CDR2 is SYDVKM. This CDR3 comprises 17 residues. The CDR3 sequence: CASKGRRGSSGANVLTF. Here the CDR3 DNA reads TGTGCCAGCAAGGGGCGGCGGGGGTCCTCTGGGGCCAACGTCCTGACTTTC.

The chain combines TRBV5-4 with TRBJ1-1; 7 nucleotides agree with TRBD1. This CDR3 is built from 16 residues. Germline V gives CDR1 SGHNT, CDR2 YYREEE (reference sequence). V was clipped by 1 base and J by 1 base; unmatched bases: 7. As DNA, the CDR3 is TGTGCCAGCAGCTTGTGGTCGGGGACAGCGAACACTGAAGCTTTCTTT. This codes for CASSLWSGTANTEAFF.

J is TRBJ2-7 and V is TRBV14; no definite D call. Germline values: CDR1 SGHDN, CDR2 FVKESK. The V and J ends lost 1 base and 12 bases respectively, with 22 bases between them. This CDR3 has 15 amino acids. CDR3 DNA: TGTGCCAGCAGCCAAGTCCACCGCCCTGGGTCGCGGTGGTACTTC. Translating it yields CASSQVHRPGSRWYF.

V and J are TRBV4-2 and TRBJ2-5; D perhaps matches TRBD2 (7 bases). Germline CDR1 is LGHNA and CDR2 is YNFKEQ. The CDR3 runs to 15 residues. The germline V and J ends were trimmed by 0 bases and 4 bases, with 12 bases remaining between them. The CDR3 DNA follows: TGTGCCAGCAGCCAAGATTTCGCGGGGGCAGAGACCCAGTACTTC. Residues: CASSQDFAGAETQYF.

The chain joins TRBV4-1 to TRBJ2-1; the match to TRBD2 covers 8 bases. Trimming removed 5 bases from V and 6 bases from J; junction bases left unmatched: 6. Germline values: CDR1 MGHRA, CDR2 YSYEKL. The CDR3 length is 14 residues. CDR3 protein: CASSVRGGRNEQFF. The CDR3 DNA sequence: TGCGCCAGCAGCGTTCGGGGGGGCCGCAATGAGCAGTTCTTC.

The rearrangement uses TRBV7-8 and TRBJ1-1, with 10 bases identical to TRBD1. Germline assignment: CDR1 SGHVS and CDR2 FQNEAQ. V shed 3 bases and J 8 bases; nucleotides not matched to a gene: 3. The CDR3 covers 13 residues. Here the CDR3 reads CASSLTGGVEAFF. The CDR3 DNA reads TGTGCCAGCAGCTTGACAGGGGGCGTCGAAGCTTTCTTT.

The V and J genes are TRBV6-5 and TRBJ2-7; a weak D match, TRBD2 (5 bases). V was cut by 2 bases and J by 3 bases, with 14 bases left in between. Germline V gene sequence: CDR1 MNHEY, CDR2 SVGAGI. This CDR3 is 15 amino acids long. This CDR3 is CASSYGTGLDYEQYF. The CDR3 DNA reads as TGTGCCAGCAGTTACGGAACTGGACTGGACTACGAGCAGTACTTC.